This TCR beta chain was sequenced in a study of long-term antiretroviral therapy in people with HIV. This clone has just one count. Antigen unknown. Assay version v3.0 of immunoSEQ was used, and it was run at survey level. Measured with immunoSEQ multiplex PCR; TCRdb has only the in-frame clones, and not every one. The profile shows 20,000 or so clones, around 78% of them singletons. This CDR3 has 15 amino acids. Germline V lookup: CDR1 MNHEY, CDR2 SVGAGI. V dropped 2 bases and J dropped 2; count of bases not matched to a gene: 5. Study results and limitations: In HIV, the repertoires covered a tighter span of CDR3 lengths than in controls.

Every participant gave one or more pre-ART and two or more post-ART PBMC samples. Participants who had HIV were, without exception, treated in the United States. Prior to DNA extraction, the samples held 1-10 million cryopreserved PBMC. This TCR was sampled from a man aged 50 to 60 with HIV. The chain couples TRBV6-5 to TRBJ2-7; TRBD1 aligns across 8 bases. Source: unsorted PBMCs, taken 2.2 years after starting antiretroviral therapy. Written as DNA, the CDR3 is TGTGCCAGCAGTTACATGACAGGGGTCACCTACGAGCAGTACTTC. It translates to CASSYMTGVTYEQYF.